This TCR beta chain appears in the sequencing data of a study of identical twins. This clonotype has more than one count but fewer than ten. From the 5' RACE reads, TCRdb called clonotypes with MiXCR, one entry per CDR3 protein. Altogether roughly 720,000 distinct CDR3 sequences are present, 18% being singletons, with the ten largest covering around 13%. CDR3 size: 15 residues. V trimming: 3 bases; J trimming: 4 bases; junction bases outside the gene matches: 5. These data were also filed under a second study, of T cells expressing NK-cell markers.

This chain uses TRBV12-3 or TRBV12-4 with TRBJ2-2; 7 nucleotides line up with TRBD1. The TCR originated in a woman under 30 in good health. Material for sequencing was PBMCs. The CDR3 spells CASSFFGTATGELFF. The CDR3 DNA reads TGTGCCAGCAGTTTTTTCGGGACAGCCACCGGGGAGCTGTTTTTT.